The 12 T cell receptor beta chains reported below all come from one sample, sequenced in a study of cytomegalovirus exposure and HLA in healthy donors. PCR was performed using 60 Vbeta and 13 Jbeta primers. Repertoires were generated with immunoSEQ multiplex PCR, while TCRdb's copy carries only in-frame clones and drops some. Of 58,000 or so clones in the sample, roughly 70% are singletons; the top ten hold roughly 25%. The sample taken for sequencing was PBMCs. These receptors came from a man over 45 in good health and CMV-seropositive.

CDR3 sequence reads: CASSLSKGAGKGQFF. The CDR3 DNA reads as TGTGCCAGCAGTTTATCGAAGGGAGCGGGGAAGGGGCAGTTCTTC. The V gene is TRBV27, the J gene TRBJ2-1; 7 positions match TRBD2. V lost 0 bases, J lost 12 bases, and 11 bases stayed unmatched. Looked up from germline, CDR1 is MNHEY and CDR2 is SMNVEV (reference sequence). The CDR3 is 15 amino acids.

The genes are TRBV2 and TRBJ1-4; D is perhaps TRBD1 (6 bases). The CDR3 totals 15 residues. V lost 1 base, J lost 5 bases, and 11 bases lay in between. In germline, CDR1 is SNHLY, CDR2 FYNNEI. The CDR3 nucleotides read TGTGCCAGCAGTGAAGGGATCAGGGGAAATGAAAAACTGTTTTTT. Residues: CASSEGIRGNEKLFF.

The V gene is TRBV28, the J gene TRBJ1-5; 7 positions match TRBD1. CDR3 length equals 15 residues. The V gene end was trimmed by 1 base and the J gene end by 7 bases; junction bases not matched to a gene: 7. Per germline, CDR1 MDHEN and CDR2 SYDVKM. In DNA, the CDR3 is TGTGCCAGCAGTTTATCAGGGGGTGGGTGGCAGCCCCAGCATTTT. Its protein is CASSLSGGGWQPQHF. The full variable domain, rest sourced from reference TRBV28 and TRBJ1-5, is DVKVTQSSRYLVKRTGEKVFLECVQDMDHENMFWYRQDPGLGLRLIYFSYDVKMKEKGDIPEGYSVSREKKERFSLILESASTNQTSMYLCASSLSGGGWQPQHFGDGTRLSIL.

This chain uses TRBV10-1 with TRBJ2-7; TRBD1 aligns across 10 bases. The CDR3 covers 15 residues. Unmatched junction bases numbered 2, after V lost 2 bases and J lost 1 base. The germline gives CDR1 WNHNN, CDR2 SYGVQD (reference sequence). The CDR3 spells CASSERDRGSYEQYF. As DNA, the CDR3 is TGCGCCAGCAGTGAGCGGGACAGGGGATCCTACGAGCAGTACTTC.

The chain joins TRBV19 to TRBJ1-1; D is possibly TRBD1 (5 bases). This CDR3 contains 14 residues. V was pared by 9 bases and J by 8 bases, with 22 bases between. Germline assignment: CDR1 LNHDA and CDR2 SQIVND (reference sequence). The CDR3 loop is CASEPGGAPGEAFF. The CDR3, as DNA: TGTGCCAGCGAGCCGGGGGGTGCACCTGGGGAAGCTTTCTTT.

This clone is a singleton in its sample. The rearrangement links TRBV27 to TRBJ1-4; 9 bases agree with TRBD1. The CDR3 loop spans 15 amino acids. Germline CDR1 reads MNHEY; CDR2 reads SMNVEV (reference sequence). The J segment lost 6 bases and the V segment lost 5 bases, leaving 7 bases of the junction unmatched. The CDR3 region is CASSPTGGSHEKLFF. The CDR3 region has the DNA TGTGCCAGCAGTCCGACAGGGGGGTCTCATGAAAAACTGTTTTTT.

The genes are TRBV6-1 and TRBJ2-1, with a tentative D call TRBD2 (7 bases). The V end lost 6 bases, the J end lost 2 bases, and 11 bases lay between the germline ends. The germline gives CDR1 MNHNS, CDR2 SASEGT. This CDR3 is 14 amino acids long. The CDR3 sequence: CASRGGGAYNEQFF. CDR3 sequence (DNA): TGTGCCAGCAGAGGGGGGGGAGCCTACAATGAGCAGTTCTTC.

The CDR3 nucleotides read TGCGCCAGCAGCGTTGGCCAGACACCCGGCCGCAATGAGCAGTTCTTC. This sequence encodes CASSVGQTPGRNEQFF. The gene calls are TRBV5-1 and TRBJ2-1; D remains ambiguous. V lost 4 bases and J lost 6, with 20 bases in between. CDR1 and CDR2 (germline): SGHRS, YFSETQ. This CDR3 has 16 residues.

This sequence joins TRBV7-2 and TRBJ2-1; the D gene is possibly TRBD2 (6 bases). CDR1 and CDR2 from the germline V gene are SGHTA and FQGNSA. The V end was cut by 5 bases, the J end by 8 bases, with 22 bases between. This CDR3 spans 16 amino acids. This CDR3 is CASSPYGGGNWDEQFF. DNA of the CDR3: TGTGCCAGCAGCCCCTACGGTGGGGGGAACTGGGATGAGCAGTTCTTC.

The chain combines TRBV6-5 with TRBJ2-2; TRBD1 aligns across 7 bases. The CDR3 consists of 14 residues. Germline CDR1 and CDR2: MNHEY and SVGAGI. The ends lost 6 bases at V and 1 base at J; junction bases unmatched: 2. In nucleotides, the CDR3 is TGTGCCAGCAGGAGGACAGGGAACACCGGGGAGCTGTTTTTT. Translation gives CASRRTGNTGELFF.

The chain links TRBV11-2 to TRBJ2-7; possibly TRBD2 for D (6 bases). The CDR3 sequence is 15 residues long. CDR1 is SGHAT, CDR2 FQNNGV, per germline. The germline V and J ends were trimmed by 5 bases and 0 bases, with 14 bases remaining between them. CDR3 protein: CASSPGGGFSYEQYF. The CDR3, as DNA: TGTGCCAGCAGCCCAGGTGGGGGGTTCTCCTACGAGCAGTACTTC.

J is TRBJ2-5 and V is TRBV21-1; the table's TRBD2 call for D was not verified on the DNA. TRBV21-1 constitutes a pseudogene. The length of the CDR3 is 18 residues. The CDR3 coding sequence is TGTGCCAGCAGCAAAGTGGGGGTGTGGCGGGAGGGCGGAGAGACCCAGTACTTC. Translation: CASSKVGVWREGGETQYF.